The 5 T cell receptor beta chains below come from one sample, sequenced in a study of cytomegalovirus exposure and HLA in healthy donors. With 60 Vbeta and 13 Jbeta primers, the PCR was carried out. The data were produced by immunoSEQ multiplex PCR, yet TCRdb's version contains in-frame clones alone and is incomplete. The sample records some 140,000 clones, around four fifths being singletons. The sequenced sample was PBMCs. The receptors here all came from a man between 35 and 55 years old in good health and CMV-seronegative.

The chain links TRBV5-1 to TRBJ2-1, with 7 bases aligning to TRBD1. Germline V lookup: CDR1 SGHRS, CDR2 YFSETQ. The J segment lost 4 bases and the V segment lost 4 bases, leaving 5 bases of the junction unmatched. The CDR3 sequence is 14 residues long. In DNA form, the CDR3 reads TGCGCCAGCAGCGCAGACAGGGCATACAATGAGCAGTTCTTC. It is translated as CASSADRAYNEQFF.

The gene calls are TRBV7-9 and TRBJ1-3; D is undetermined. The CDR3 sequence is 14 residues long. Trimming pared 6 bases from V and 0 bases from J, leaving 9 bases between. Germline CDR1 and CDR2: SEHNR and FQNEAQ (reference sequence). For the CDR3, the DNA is TGTGCCAGCAGGCCCCCGAGCTCTGGAAACACCATATATTTT. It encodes CASRPPSSGNTIYF.

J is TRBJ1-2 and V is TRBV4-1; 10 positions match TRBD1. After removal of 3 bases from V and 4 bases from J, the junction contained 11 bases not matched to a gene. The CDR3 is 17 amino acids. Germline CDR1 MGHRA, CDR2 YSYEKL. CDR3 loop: CASSQTLRDRGGYGYTF. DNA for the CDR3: TGCGCCAGCAGCCAGACCCTCCGGGACAGGGGAGGCTATGGCTACACCTTC.

The CDR3 loop reads CASSRRTEGLFF. The DNA for the CDR3 is TGCGCCAGCAGTCGACGGACGGAGGGACTGTTTTTT. The chain joins TRBV10-2 to TRBJ1-4; D uncertain. Deletions cut 5 bases from V and 13 bases from J, with 14 bases between. CDR1 and CDR2 (germline): WSHSY, SAAADI. CDR3 length: 12 amino acids.

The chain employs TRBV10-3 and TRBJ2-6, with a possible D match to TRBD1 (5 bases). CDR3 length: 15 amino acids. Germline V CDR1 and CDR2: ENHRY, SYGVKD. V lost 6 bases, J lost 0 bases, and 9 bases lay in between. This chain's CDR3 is CAISPGNSGANVLTF. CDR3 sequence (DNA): TGTGCCATCAGCCCAGGGAACTCTGGGGCCAACGTCCTGACTTTC.